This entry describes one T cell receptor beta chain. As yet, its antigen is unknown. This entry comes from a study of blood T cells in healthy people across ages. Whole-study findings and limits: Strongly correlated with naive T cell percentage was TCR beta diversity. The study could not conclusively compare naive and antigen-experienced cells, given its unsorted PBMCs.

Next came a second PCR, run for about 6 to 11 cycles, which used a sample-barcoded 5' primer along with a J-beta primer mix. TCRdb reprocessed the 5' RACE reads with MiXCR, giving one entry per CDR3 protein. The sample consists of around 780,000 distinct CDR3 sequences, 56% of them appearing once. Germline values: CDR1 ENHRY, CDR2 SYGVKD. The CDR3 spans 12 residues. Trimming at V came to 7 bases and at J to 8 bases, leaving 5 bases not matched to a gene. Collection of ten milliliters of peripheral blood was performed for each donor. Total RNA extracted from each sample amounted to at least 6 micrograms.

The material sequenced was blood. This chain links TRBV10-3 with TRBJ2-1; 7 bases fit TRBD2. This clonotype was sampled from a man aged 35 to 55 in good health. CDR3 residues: CAINRGVDEQFF. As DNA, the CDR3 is TGTGCCATCAATCGGGGGGTGGATGAGCAGTTCTTC.